The 22 T cell receptor beta chains below come from one sample, sequenced in a study of blood T cells in healthy people across ages. Sample-barcoded 5' priming and a J-beta primer mix drove a second PCR of roughly 6 to 12 cycles. TCRdb called the 5' RACE reads again in MiXCR, with one record for every CDR3 protein. The data hold about 780,000 distinct CDR3 sequences, with about half observed a single time. The material sequenced was blood. The receptors stem from a man at least 80 years old in good health.

This chain connects TRBV3-1 to TRBJ2-1; a possible D gene is TRBD2 (6 bases). Trimming removed 4 bases at V and 6 bases at J, with 16 bases between. The germline gives CDR1 LGHDT, CDR2 YNNKEL (reference sequence). CDR3 size: 15 residues. The CDR3 DNA follows: TGTGCCAGCAGCCGGGACCGGGAGTACGGCAATGAGCAGTTCTTC. Translated, it gives CASSRDREYGNEQFF.

The V gene is TRBV6-6, the J gene TRBJ2-7; a weak D match, TRBD2 (5 bases). V was clipped by 2 bases and J by 1 base, with 9 bases between them. Germline V gives CDR1 MNHNY, CDR2 SVGAGI (reference sequence). The length of the CDR3 is 14 residues. CDR3 nucleotide sequence: TGTGCCAGCAGTTACCAAACGGGATCCTACGAGCAGTACTTC. As protein: CASSYQTGSYEQYF.

A few counts support this clonotype. The chain uses TRBV10-3 and TRBJ2-7; D is unresolved. The CDR3 sequence is 13 residues long. Trimming removed 3 bases at V and 2 bases at J, with 8 bases between. Germline lookup yields CDR1 ENHRY and CDR2 SYGVKD. DNA of the CDR3: TGTGCCATCAGTGATGACGGTACCTACGAGCAGTACTTC. Amino acid sequence: CAISDDGTYEQYF.

The chain employs TRBV5-1 and TRBJ1-2; 10 bases agree with TRBD1. There are 15 residues in the CDR3. Germline CDR1 and CDR2: SGHRS and YFSETQ. With 0 bases clipped from V and 5 bases from J, the junction kept 4 bases outside the gene matches. CDR3 amino acids: CASSLAGGQGYGYTF. The CDR3 DNA reads TGCGCCAGCAGCTTGGCCGGGGGACAGGGGTATGGCTACACCTTC.

This clonotype has at least ten counts. The chain combines TRBV29-1 with TRBJ1-2; weak D call: TRBD1 (5 bases). Trimming removed 0 bases from V and 5 bases from J, with 16 bases in between. The CDR3 has 15 residues. Germline CDR1 reads SQVTM; CDR2 reads ANQGSEA. The CDR3 sequence is CSVEDREPGAYGYTF. Here the CDR3 DNA reads TGCAGCGTTGAAGATCGAGAACCTGGGGCGTATGGCTACACCTTC.

Points on this clonotype: One end of the junction fails to match germline, which may point to a read error. The genes are TRBV10-3 and TRBJ2-5, with TRBD2 matching 7 bases. The DNA end lines up better with TRBJ2-7; the J call may be wrong. This CDR3 has 15 residues. CDR1 and CDR2 (germline): ENHRY, SYGVKD. CDR3 sequence reads: CATSEVASGSYEQYF. The CDR3 nucleotides are TGTGCCACCAGTGAGGTGGCTAGCGGCTCCTACGAGCAGTACTTC.

For the CDR3, the DNA is TGTGCCAGCAGGCATAATGGGGCAGGGCAGTACTTC. It yields the protein CASRHNGAGQYF. The chain carries TRBV7-9 and TRBJ2-7; possible D gene TRBD1, 5 bases. This CDR3 has 12 amino acids. CDR1 SEHNR and CDR2 FQNEAQ come from the germline V gene (reference sequence). V was shortened by 6 bases and J by 9 bases, with 15 bases between the two germline ends.

This sequence joins TRBV2 and TRBJ2-1; D unresolved. Germline-derived CDR1 and CDR2 are SNHLY and FYNNEI. Between the trimmed V and J ends, which lost 1 base and 8 bases, there was a span of 18 bases. The CDR3 runs 16 residues. CDR3 residues: CASSEGHDLGGDEQFF. Written as DNA, the CDR3 is TGTGCCAGCAGTGAAGGGCACGATCTGGGCGGTGATGAGCAGTTCTTC.

The table lists this clonotype with a few counts. The chain links TRBV20-1 to TRBJ2-4; 7 bases match TRBD1. CDR3 length: 14 amino acids. Trimming cost V 3 bases and J 11 bases; bases outside gene matches: 13. Germline V gives CDR1 DFQATT, CDR2 SNEGSKA (reference sequence). The CDR3 is CSARKRQGSRLQYF. The CDR3, as DNA: TGCAGTGCTAGGAAACGACAGGGTTCCCGTCTTCAGTACTTC.

This chain connects TRBV25-1 to TRBJ1-1; the match to TRBD1 covers 7 bases. This CDR3 is built from 13 residues. V shed 6 bases and J 11 bases; nucleotides not matched to a gene: 12. Germline loops: CDR1 MGHDK, CDR2 SYGVNS. DNA of the CDR3: TGTGCCAGCAGGATCGGGACAGCCCTTGGGGCTTTCTTT. This translates into CASRIGTALGAFF.

The V call is TRBV29-1, the J call TRBJ2-3, with a possible D match to TRBD1 (6 bases). The CDR3 has 12 residues. V dropped 4 bases and J dropped 3 bases, with 8 bases sitting between them. Germline-derived CDR1 and CDR2 are SQVTM and ANQGSEA. The CDR3 spells CSVAGQTDTQYF. As DNA, the CDR3 is TGCAGCGTTGCTGGACAGACAGATACGCAGTATTTT.

This clonotype was counted a few times. V is TRBV6-5 and J is TRBJ2-1; 9 bases are a match to TRBD1. CDR1 is MNHEY and CDR2 is SVGAGI in the germline V gene. V shed 4 bases and J 9 bases; nucleotides not matched to a gene: 13. This CDR3 region has 16 residues. This chain's CDR3 is CASSWTTGGIGVEQFF. CDR3 DNA sequence: TGTGCCAGCAGTTGGACGACAGGGGGGATAGGGGTTGAGCAGTTCTTC.

The chain combines TRBV7-2 with TRBJ2-3, with TRBD2 matching over 10 bases. V lost 4 bases, J lost 0 bases, and 13 bases stayed unmatched. Germline V gene lookup returns CDR1 SGHTA and CDR2 FQGNSA. This CDR3 is built from 19 residues. The CDR3 region has the DNA TGTGCCAGCAGCTCCCGGGGTAGGACTAGCGGAGATAGCACAGATACGCAGTATTTT. Translated, it gives CASSSRGRTSGDSTDTQYF.

This clonotype was recorded a few times. This chain connects TRBV3-1 to TRBJ2-4; unclear D gene. With 4 bases removed from V and 2 bases from J, the gap between germline ends came to 9 bases. Germline CDR1 and CDR2: LGHDT and YNNKEL (reference sequence). CDR3 size: 14 residues. CDR3 coding DNA: TGTGCCAGCAGCCGCGGCAGCCCCAAAAACATTCAGTACTTC. Translation: CASSRGSPKNIQYF.

The chain is built from TRBV29-1 and TRBJ2-7, with D maybe TRBD1 (5 bases). V lost 3 bases and J lost 2, with 17 bases in between. Germline CDR1 is SQVTM and CDR2 is ANQGSEA. This CDR3 is built from 15 residues. In DNA, the CDR3 is TGCAGCGTTGAGGATGCACAGGCTGAAACCTACGAGCAGTACTTC. It is translated as CSVEDAQAETYEQYF.

The chain recombines TRBV5-1 with TRBJ1-1; a weak D match, TRBD1 (5 bases). The germline V gene has CDR1 SGHRS and CDR2 YFSETQ. This CDR3 is built from 15 residues. The V gene lost 7 bases and the J gene lost 4 bases, with 20 bases spanning the gap. Written as DNA, the CDR3 is TGCGCCAGCCAGGCTATGACAGACCGTCGCACTGAAGCTTTCTTT. Translated: CASQAMTDRRTEAFF.

This chain uses TRBV18 with TRBJ2-3, with unresolved D. The CDR3 is made up of 15 amino acids. Deletions cut 1 base from V and 1 base from J, with 9 bases between. Germline loops: CDR1 KGHSH, CDR2 LQKENI. The CDR3 DNA is TGTGCCAGCTCACCACAGTGGACCCGCACAGATACGCAGTATTTT. Translating it yields CASSPQWTRTDTQYF.

A note on this clonotype: One base away lies a much larger clone, so this may be a sequencing read error. J is TRBJ2-1 and V is TRBV28, with TRBD2 matching 13 bases. Looked up from germline, CDR1 is MDHEN and CDR2 is SYDVKM. The CDR3 is made up of 15 amino acids. The V and J ends lost 10 bases and 10 bases, in that order; junction bases with no gene match: 13. The CDR3 nucleotides read TGTGCCACCGGGACTAGCGGGAATTACGGGAGGGAGCAGTTCTTC. Residues: CATGTSGNYGREQFF.

As concerns this clonotype: Relative to the germline gene, one junction end is altered; a read error may explain this. This chain joins TRBV10-3 and TRBJ2-1; D is ambiguous. This CDR3 is 14 amino acids long. The germline V gene has CDR1 ENHRY and CDR2 SYGVKD. CDR3 nucleotide sequence: TGTGCCATCAGGGAGCCCAATGTGGCTAATGAGCGGTTCTTC. This translates into CAIREPNVANERFF.

The chain links TRBV28 to TRBJ2-4; 8 bases are shared with TRBD1. The CDR3 length is 16 residues. Losses at the gene ends were 6 bases for V and 4 bases for J; bases not matched to a gene: 11. Germline CDR1 and CDR2: MDHEN and SYDVKM. In DNA form, the CDR3 reads TGTGCCAGCAGAACCCTCTCAGGGGGCGCTAAAAACATTCAGTACTTC. As protein: CASRTLSGGAKNIQYF.

In the case of this clonotype: The junction differs from germline at one of its ends, possibly a read error. The chain employs TRBV12-3 or TRBV12-4 and TRBJ2-3, with 7 bases lining up with TRBD1. CDR3 length: 14 amino acids. In DNA form, the CDR3 reads TGTGCCAGCAGCCTAGACAGGGTCCTTGATACGCGGTATTTT. Its translation: CASSLDRVLDTRYF.

The sample holds one count of this clonotype. This may stem from a read error, because a much larger clone lies one nucleotide away. V and J are TRBV29-1 and TRBJ2-5; D may match TRBD1 or TRBD2 (6 bases each). Germline CDR1 and CDR2: SQVTM and ANQGSEA. The CDR3 contains 14 residues. Trimming took 5 bases from V and 13 from J, leaving 26 bases between them. Here the CDR3 DNA reads TGCAGCGTTTCTGCGAACGGGGGCGGCTACGAGCGGTACTTC. Translated: CSVSANGGGYERYF.